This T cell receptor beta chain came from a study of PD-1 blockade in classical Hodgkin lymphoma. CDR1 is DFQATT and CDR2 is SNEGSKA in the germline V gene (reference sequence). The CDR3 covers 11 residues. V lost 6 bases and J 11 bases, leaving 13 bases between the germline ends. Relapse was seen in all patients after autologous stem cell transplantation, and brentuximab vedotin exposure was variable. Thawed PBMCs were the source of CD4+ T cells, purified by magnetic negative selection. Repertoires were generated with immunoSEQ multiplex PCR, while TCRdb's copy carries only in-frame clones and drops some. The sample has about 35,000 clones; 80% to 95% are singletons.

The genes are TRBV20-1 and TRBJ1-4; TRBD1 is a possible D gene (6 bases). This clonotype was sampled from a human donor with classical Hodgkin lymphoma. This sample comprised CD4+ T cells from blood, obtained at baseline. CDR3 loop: CSATDGGKLFF. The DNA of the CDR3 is TGCAGTGCCACGGACGGGGGCAAACTGTTTTTT.